This TCR beta chain was identified during a study of patients and donors after allogeneic stem cell transplantation. TCRdb reprocessed the RT-PCR reads via MiXCR and lists one record per CDR3 protein. Among under 200,000 distinct CDR3 sequences listed, 30% were seen once. This CDR3 spans 17 amino acids. Germline trimming cut 4 bases from V and 4 bases from J; bases unmatched to any gene: 7. Germline CDR1 is KGHDR and CDR2 is SFDVKD. This clonotype has only a few counts. Material: blood, either unsorted or a sorted T cell fraction (not recorded which). This sequence joins TRBV24-1 and TRBJ2-5, with TRBD2 identical over 14 bases. This clonotype was sampled from a human donor who was either an allogeneic HSCT recipient or a stem cell or donor lymphocyte infusion donor (not recorded which). It is not recorded whose cells these are; they may come from a transplant donor. CDR3 residues: CATSEGTSGSARETQYF. CDR3 DNA sequence: TGTGCCACCAGTGAGGGGACTAGCGGGAGCGCCAGAGAGACCCAGTACTTC.